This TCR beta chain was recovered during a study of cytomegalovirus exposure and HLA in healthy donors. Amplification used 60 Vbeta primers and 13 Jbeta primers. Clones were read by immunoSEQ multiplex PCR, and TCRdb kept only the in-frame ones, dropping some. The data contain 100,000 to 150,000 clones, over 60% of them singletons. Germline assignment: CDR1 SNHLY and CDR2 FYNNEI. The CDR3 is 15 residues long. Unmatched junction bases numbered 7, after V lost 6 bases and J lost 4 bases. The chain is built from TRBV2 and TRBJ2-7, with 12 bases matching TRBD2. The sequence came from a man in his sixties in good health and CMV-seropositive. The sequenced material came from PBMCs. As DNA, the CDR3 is TGTGCCAGCAGCAGACTAGCGGGGGCAGGATACGAGCAGTACTTC. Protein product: CASSRLAGAGYEQYF.